What follows are 10 T cell receptor beta chains derived from one specimen sequenced in a study of PD-1 blockade in classical Hodgkin lymphoma. The table came from immunoSEQ multiplex PCR; TCRdb's copy has only in-frame clones and leaves some out. The table includes 85,000 to 90,000 clones, 90% detected once. Specified time point: cycle 4 day 1 (C4D1), after 6 weeks of nivolumab. All patients experienced relapse after autologous stem cell transplantation, and brentuximab vedotin exposure was variable. The sequences come from peripheral blood mononuclear cells (PBMCs), collected before the fourth cycle of nivolumab. These receptors originate from a human donor with classical Hodgkin lymphoma.

V gene TRBV19 combines with J gene TRBJ2-3, with 12 bases matching TRBD2. Germline V gene data show CDR1 as LNHDA and CDR2 as SQIVND (reference sequence). The trim removed 1 base at V and 1 base at J, leaving 0 bases unmatched. CDR3 size: 16 residues. CDR3 nucleotide sequence: TGTGCCAGTAGTATAGGGACTAGCGGGGGCACAGATACGCAGTATTTT. Translating gives CASSIGTSGGTDTQYF.

This clone was seen just once. The V call is TRBV7-2, the J call TRBJ2-3, with D perhaps matching TRBD1 (5 bases). The CDR3 is 14 residues long. V dropped 1 base and J dropped 1 base, with 6 bases sitting between them. Germline V gene lookup returns CDR1 SGHTA and CDR2 FQGNSA. The CDR3 loop reads CASSLEGRTDTQYF. CDR3 coding DNA: TGTGCCAGCAGCTTAGAGGGGCGCACAGATACGCAGTATTTT.

The chain has TRBV5-8 and TRBJ1-5; 9 positions agree with TRBD1. CDR1 and CDR2 from the germline V gene are SGHTS and YDEGEE. This CDR3 is 15 amino acids long. V was pared by 0 bases and J by 6 bases, with 4 bases of the junction left unmatched. The CDR3 region has the DNA TGTGCCAGCAGCTTGGGGGACAGGGTGGTTCAGCCCCAGCATTTT. Translating gives CASSLGDRVVQPQHF.

This clone was seen only once. The rearrangement joins TRBV11-2 to TRBJ2-7; D remains ambiguous. The CDR3 contains 17 residues. Germline CDR1 SGHAT, CDR2 FQNNGV. Trimming left V 2 bases short and J 4 bases short, with 21 bases between. In DNA form, the CDR3 reads TGTGCCAGCAGCTTATTTTCCATCAGAAAGTCCATATACGAGCAGTACTTC. It codes for CASSLFSIRKSIYEQYF.

V gene TRBV7-2 combines with J gene TRBJ2-3, with TRBD1 matching 8 bases. The V gene's germline CDR1 is SGHTA and CDR2 FQGNSA. This CDR3 region has 15 residues. V shed 4 bases and J 2 bases; nucleotides not matched to a gene: 5. CDR3 bases: TGTGCCAGCAGCTCGACAGGGGCCCTCACAGATACGCAGTATTTT. Its protein is CASSSTGALTDTQYF.

This sequence joins TRBV9 and TRBJ2-2, with 10 bases lining up with TRBD1. The CDR3 loop spans 17 amino acids. The J segment lost 0 bases and the V segment lost 3 bases, leaving 5 bases of the junction unmatched. Germline V CDR1 and CDR2: SGDLS, YYNGEE. CDR3 DNA: TGTGCCAGCAGCGCAATGACAGGGGGCGCGAACACCGGGGAGCTGTTTTTT. Encoded protein: CASSAMTGGANTGELFF.

In this sample, this clone turned up once. The gene calls are TRBV15 and TRBJ1-6; D not certain. V was cut by 0 bases and J by 7 bases, with 4 bases left in between. This CDR3 spans 13 amino acids. Germline CDR1 LNHNV, CDR2 YYDKDF (reference sequence). CDR3: CATSREVNSPLHF. Written as DNA, the CDR3 is TGTGCCACCAGCAGAGAGGTGAATTCACCCCTCCACTTT.

V gene TRBV18 combines with J gene TRBJ2-2, with D possibly matching TRBD1 (5 bases). From germline, CDR1 is KGHSH and CDR2 LQKENI. Trimming took off 3 bases at V and 1 base at J, with 12 bases between the two ends. CDR3 length equals 16 residues. DNA for the CDR3: TGTGCCAGCTCACCGGTCCAGGGCGGGAACACCGGGGAGCTGTTTTTT. Residues: CASSPVQGGNTGELFF.

This chain's CDR3 is CASSPGGLLMNTEAFF. Here the CDR3 DNA reads TGTGCCAGCAGCCCCGGGGGGCTCCTCATGAACACTGAAGCTTTCTTT. The chain recombines TRBV4-2 with TRBJ1-1; a weak D match, TRBD1 (6 bases). Germline V gene sequence: CDR1 LGHNA, CDR2 YNFKEQ. CDR3 size: 16 residues. Trimming cost V 4 bases and J 0 bases, with 15 bases left between them.

This clone is a singleton in its sample. The chain has TRBV27 and TRBJ1-1; maybe TRBD1 (6 bases). CDR3 length equals 15 residues. CDR1 is MNHEY and CDR2 is SMNVEV in the germline V gene (reference sequence). Trimming removed 5 bases at V and 5 bases at J, with 18 bases between. In DNA form, the CDR3 reads TGTGCCAGCAGTAGACCTCGGGGGGGCCGAACTGAAGCTTTCTTT. Its protein product is CASSRPRGGRTEAFF.